There are many counts of the clone carrying this T cell receptor beta chain. Sequencing libraries for TCR beta were prepared with iRepertoire HTBI primers and Arm-PCR of CDR3 regions. TCRdb re-called the multiplex PCR reads through MiXCR, storing one row per CDR3 protein. The sample holds about 460,000 distinct CDR3 sequences; roughly 15% are singletons and the top ten take more than 15%. This entry comes from a study of regulatory T cells in long-lasting Graves disease. Sample time point: newly diagnosed GD, antithyroid drugs for less than 3 months. Preparation of the TCR library used RNA extracted from PBMCs. The CDR3 spans 17 residues. The germline V gene encodes CDR1 SGHRS and CDR2 YFSETQ. After removal of 6 bases from V and 0 bases from J, the junction contained 11 bases not matched to a gene. The same data also went into a second study, on T cells in Graves' hyperthyroidism and ophthalmopathy. As that report states: A lack of ophthalmopathy progression within 18 months defined stable Graves' hyperthyroidism. The patients, who ranged from 18 to 65 in age, presented with newly diagnosed hyperthyroidism lasting under 2 months. Researchers ran a first-round RT-PCR on the TCR CDR3 using the HTBI primer set. Blood also carried most thyroid clonotypes expanded above 0.001.

The receptor's source is a woman aged 45-60 years with Graves disease. This chain joins TRBV5-1 and TRBJ2-2; 7 bases line up with TRBD2. Here the sequenced sample was peripheral blood mononuclear cells (PBMCs), taken at new diagnosis, from a patient treated with antithyroid drugs. CDR3: CASKKSSGDANTGELFF. In nucleotides, the CDR3 is TGCGCCAGCAAGAAGTCTAGCGGCGACGCGAACACCGGGGAGCTGTTTTTT.